One T cell receptor beta chain is described in this entry. After extraction with the RNeasy kit, roughly 0.5 to 1 ug of the RNA was reverse transcribed using random hexamers. An immunoSEQ multiplex PCR amplified TCR beta CDR3 over 54 Vbeta and 13 Jbeta. TCRdb re-derived calls from the immunoSEQ multiplex PCR reads in MiXCR, one entry per CDR3 protein. The table lists a few hundred thousand distinct CDR3 sequences, approximately 90% of them singletons. This entry comes from a study of CD8 T cells in Susac syndrome. TCR beta was sequenced from blood CD8+ and CD4+ T cells. Negative isolation was used for CD8+ and CD4+ T cells, and FACS enrichment was applied to TEMRA cells. This CDR3 is 12 amino acids long. The ends were cut back, 4 bases at V and 3 bases at J, with 4 bases in the middle. Germline lookup yields CDR1 LNHDA and CDR2 SQIVND (reference sequence).

The receptor was isolated from a human donor with multiple sclerosis. Sequences were obtained from CD8+ T cells from PBMCs. The chain recombines TRBV19 with TRBJ1-5, with D unclear. CDR3 in DNA: TGTGCCAGTAGTAATAACAATCAGCCCCAGCATTTT. Amino acids: CASSNNNQPQHF.